These 6 T cell receptor beta chains share one sample of origin, sequenced in a study of T cells after yellow fever vaccination. One entry per CDR3 protein, called by TCRdb with MiXCR from the 5' RACE reads. The table lists around 530,000 distinct CDR3 sequences, 17% of them singletons. This specimen was PBMCs, taken about 5 days after the first yellow fever vaccination. All receptors come from a man between 18 and 35 years old who received the YFV17D yellow fever vaccine.

This clonotype has more than one count but fewer than ten. The rearrangement links TRBV6-2 or TRBV6-3 to TRBJ2-7; the D is unclear. The CDR3 loop spans 12 amino acids. Trimming left V 10 bases short and J 6 bases short, with 16 bases between. Germline V gene lookup returns CDR1 MNHEY and CDR2 SVGEGT. The CDR3: CATTDNLFEQYV. The DNA of the CDR3 is TGTGCCACTACAGATAATTTATTCGAGCAGTACGTC.

This clonotype was counted a few times. CDR3 in DNA: TGTGCCAGCAGCTTTAGGGTGGAAGAGGAGCTGTTTTTT. This codes for CASSFRVEEELFF. The gene calls are TRBV5-4 and TRBJ2-2; D remains unclear. The V end was cut by 2 bases, the J end by 10 bases, with 12 bases between. This CDR3 contains 13 residues. Germline assignment: CDR1 SGHNT and CDR2 YYREEE (reference sequence).

This clonotype was seen ten or more times. The chain couples TRBV10-3 to TRBJ1-1; D might be TRBD1 (6 bases). Trimming removed 3 bases from V and 7 bases from J, with 12 bases in between. Germline lookup yields CDR1 ENHRY and CDR2 SYGVKD. The CDR3 covers 13 residues. The DNA of the CDR3 is TGTGCCATCAGTGATCAGGGGAGAGGTGAAGCTTTCTTT. This sequence encodes CAISDQGRGEAFF.

This clonotype has only a few counts. This chain joins TRBV24-1 and TRBJ2-5, with TRBD2 matching 12 bases. From germline, CDR1 is KGHDR and CDR2 SFDVKD. CDR3 length: 20 residues. V gave up 5 bases and J gave up 3 bases; unmatched junction bases: 18. The CDR3 loop is CATSAPAWLAGGPGEETQYF. As DNA, the CDR3 is TGTGCCACCAGTGCCCCCGCTTGGCTAGCGGGGGGGCCCGGTGAAGAGACCCAGTACTTC.

This clonotype has a handful of counts. CDR3 in DNA: TGTGCCAGCACCTCCCGTAGCTCCTATAATTCACCCCTCCACTTT. Protein: CASTSRSSYNSPLHF. This sequence joins TRBV7-2 and TRBJ1-6, with D unresolved. From germline, CDR1 is SGHTA and CDR2 FQGNSA. V lost 7 bases, J lost 0 bases, and 10 bases lay in between. CDR3 length equals 15 residues.

The CDR3, as DNA: TGTGCCAGCAGCCAACAGGGGGCGCTGGGTCAAGAGACCCAGTACTTC. Translation: CASSQQGALGQETQYF. The V gene is TRBV4-2, the J gene TRBJ2-5, with 8 bases matching TRBD1. Germline loops: CDR1 LGHNA, CDR2 YNFKEQ. Trimming cost V 2 bases and J 2 bases; bases outside gene matches: 7. The CDR3 totals 16 residues.